This T cell receptor (beta chain) was found in a study of T cell clonotyping in hematopoietic cell transplantation. Turning to this clone: At one of its ends the junction is not consistent with the germline gene, which may arise from a read error.

Sequencing was performed with immunoSEQ multiplex PCR; in TCRdb, only in-frame clones are kept and a portion is missing. The sample includes around 15,000 clones, roughly 93% of them seen just once. Described time point: recipient sample about 28 days before transplant, after cytoreduction. Recipients were bled about 28 days pretransplant and at posttransplant days 30, 100, 180. The CDR3 has 17 amino acids. Germline V lookup: CDR1 MGHRA, CDR2 YSYEKL. This sequence was found in a man aged 18-30 years with biphenotypic leukemia. Some clones in this sample may be carry-over from other donors' samples. The chain recombines TRBV4-1 with TRBJ1-1; TRBD1 matches 8 bases. The source material was peripheral blood mononuclear cells, sampled before stem cell transplant. CDR3 residues: CASNPLGAGGPNTEAFF. The CDR3 DNA is TGCGCTAGCAACCCACTCGGGGCAGGGGGCCCAAACACTGAAGCTTTCTTT.